Presented here are 23 T cell receptor beta chains from one specimen sequenced in a study of control samples from healthy donors and cancer patients. Measured with immunoSEQ multiplex PCR; TCRdb has only the in-frame clones, and not every one. Counted here are around 68,000 clones, approximately 80% occurring once; the ten biggest clones make up more than 13%. Sequenced sample: blood. These receptors originate from a man aged 50 or older in good health.

This clone was found once. J is TRBJ2-1 and V is TRBV7-6; D remains unclear. Germline loops: CDR1 SGHVS, CDR2 FNYEAQ. With 6 bases removed from V and 0 bases from J, the gap between germline ends came to 21 bases. The CDR3 extends over 18 amino acids. This CDR3 reads CASSHSAEQQSSYNEQFF. The CDR3 coding sequence is TGTGCCAGCAGTCACTCGGCTGAACAACAGAGCTCCTACAATGAGCAGTTCTTC.

V usage is TRBV18 and J usage is TRBJ2-3; D may correspond to TRBD1 or TRBD2 (5 bases each). V lost 2 bases to trimming and J lost 7 bases, with 13 bases between them. CDR3 length: 14 residues. Germline CDR1 and CDR2: KGHSH and LQKENI. For the CDR3, the DNA is TGTGCCAGCTCACCAAACGGGGCAGGGTATACGCAGTATTTT. Its translation is CASSPNGAGYTQYF.

The chain joins TRBV27 to TRBJ1-3, with TRBD1 matching over 8 bases. Germline V CDR1 and CDR2: MNHEY, SMNVEV (reference sequence). V lost 2 bases to trimming and J lost 3 bases; unmatched junction nucleotides: 6. This CDR3 comprises 16 residues. CDR3 DNA sequence: TGTGCCAGCAGTTTAACCGGACAGGGTTATGGAAACACCATATATTTT. Translation gives CASSLTGQGYGNTIYF.

This chain connects TRBV7-9 to TRBJ1-2; D gene unclear. Germline loops: CDR1 SEHNR, CDR2 FQNEAQ (reference sequence). This CDR3 region has 12 residues. The germline V and J ends were trimmed by 2 bases and 7 bases, with 8 bases remaining between them. CDR3 loop: CASSLRRAGYTF. The CDR3 bases are TGTGCCAGCAGCTTAAGAAGGGCTGGCTACACCTTC.

The chain carries TRBV2 and TRBJ2-7; 8 bases are shared with TRBD2. The ends lost 0 bases at V and 7 bases at J; junction bases unmatched: 2. The CDR3 sequence is 13 residues long. Germline CDR1 reads SNHLY; CDR2 reads FYNNEI. In DNA form, the CDR3 reads TGTGCCAGCAGTGAAGCACGCGGGGGGGAGCAGTACTTC. It is translated as CASSEARGGEQYF.

The V call is TRBV11-2, the J call TRBJ2-2; 10 positions agree with TRBD1. Germline V gene data show CDR1 as SGHAT and CDR2 as FQNNGV. V shed 6 bases and J 6 bases; nucleotides not matched to a gene: 4. The CDR3 is 14 amino acids. The CDR3 nucleotides read TGTGCCAGCAGATGGGACAGGGGCGCCGGGGAGCTGTTTTTT. Amino acid sequence: CASRWDRGAGELFF.

This chain joins TRBV28 and TRBJ1-1; D gene unclear. Looked up from germline, CDR1 is MDHEN and CDR2 is SYDVKM. V was trimmed by 3 bases and J by 1 base, leaving 12 bases between them. This CDR3 contains 15 residues. The CDR3 sequence: CASSFISPPNTEAFF. The CDR3 DNA reads as TGTGCCAGCAGTTTCATTTCCCCCCCGAACACTGAAGCTTTCTTT. Together with reference TRBV28 and TRBJ1-1, the CDR3 gives the full variable domain: DVKVTQSSRYLVKRTGEKVFLECVQDMDHENMFWYRQDPGLGLRLIYFSYDVKMKEKGDIPEGYSVSREKKERFSLILESASTNQTSMYLCASSFISPPNTEAFFGQGTRLTVV.

The rearrangement links TRBV5-6 to TRBJ2-7; D is possibly TRBD1 (5 bases). This CDR3 region has 13 residues. Germline V gene sequence: CDR1 SGHDT, CDR2 YYEEEE. Deletions cut 2 bases from V and 5 bases from J, with 11 bases between. CDR3 in amino acids: CASSFRDRNEQYF. DNA for the CDR3: TGTGCCAGCAGCTTCAGGGATAGGAACGAGCAGTACTTC.

This chain links TRBV7-8 with TRBJ2-2; the D is unclear. CDR1 and CDR2 from the germline V gene are SGHVS and FQNEAQ. The CDR3 contains 14 residues. Trimming pared 1 base from V and 4 bases from J, leaving 7 bases between. The CDR3 DNA sequence: TGTGCCAGCAGCTTAGAGTCCTTCACCGGGGAGCTGTTTTTT. This codes for CASSLESFTGELFF.

This rearrangement joins TRBV6-5 to TRBJ1-1, with D unclear. Germline CDR1 MNHEY, CDR2 SVGAGI. Trimming took 6 bases from V and 11 from J, leaving 16 bases between them. The CDR3 is made up of 12 amino acids. CDR3 coding DNA: TGTGCCAGCAGCTCTAGACACCGCGGGGCTTTCTTT. Protein sequence: CASSSRHRGAFF.

The chain couples TRBV29-1 to TRBJ2-4; the D is unclear. The CDR3 sequence is 13 residues long. Germline V gene sequence: CDR1 SQVTM, CDR2 ANQGSEA. The ends were cut back, 4 bases at V and 1 base at J, with 8 bases in the middle. The CDR3 DNA follows: TGCAGCGTTGTAGGCAGGGCCAAAAACATTCAGTACTTC. Translating gives CSVVGRAKNIQYF. The variable domain in full, with the rest retrieved from reference TRBV29-1 and TRBJ2-4, is SAVISQKPSRDICQRGTSLTIQCQVDSQVTMMFWYRQQPGQSLTLIATANQGSEATYESGFVIDKFPISRPNLTFSTLTVSNMSPEDSSIYLCSVVGRAKNIQYFGAGTRLSVL.

This clone was counted a single time. The V gene is TRBV2, the J gene TRBJ2-2; 8 bases fit TRBD1. The germline gives CDR1 SNHLY, CDR2 FYNNEI. The CDR3 is 13 residues long. With V trimmed by 6 bases and J by 5 bases, 2 bases remained unmatched. The CDR3 coding sequence is TGTGCCAGCAGATACAGGGGGACCGGGGAGCTGTTTTTT. Amino acids: CASRYRGTGELFF. The whole variable domain, remainder taken from reference TRBV2 and TRBJ2-2, is EPEVTQTPSHQVTQMGQEVILRCVPISNHLYFYWYRQILGQKVEFLVSFYNNEISEKSEIFDDQFSVERPDGSNFTLKIRSTKLEDSAMYFCASRYRGTGELFFGEGSRLTVL.

V usage is TRBV3-1 (or the pseudogene TRBV3-2) and J usage is TRBJ2-2; 7 bases agree with TRBD1. The CDR3 has 15 residues. The germline gives CDR1 LGHDT, CDR2 YNNKEL (reference sequence). The V segment lost 3 bases and the J segment 7 bases; nucleotides outside the gene matches: 8. This CDR3 reads CASSQLDRSSGELFF. Here the CDR3 DNA reads TGTGCCAGCAGCCAGCTGGACAGGAGCAGCGGGGAGCTGTTTTTT.

This rearrangement joins TRBV6-5 to TRBJ1-3; weak D call: TRBD1 (6 bases). The V end lost 6 bases, the J end lost 0 bases, and 12 bases lay between the germline ends. Looked up from germline, CDR1 is MNHEY and CDR2 is SVGAGI. The CDR3 is 15 residues long. CDR3 in amino acids: CASSLTGSSGNTIYF. CDR3 DNA: TGTGCCAGCAGCTTAACAGGGAGCTCTGGAAACACCATATATTTT.

The genes are TRBV4-3 and TRBJ2-1, with a possible D match to TRBD2 (5 bases). V was clipped by 1 base and J by 8 bases, with 15 bases between them. The CDR3 extends over 15 amino acids. Germline-derived CDR1 and CDR2 are LGHNA and YSLEER. This chain's CDR3 is CASSQVFSEGDEQFF. The DNA of the CDR3 is TGCGCCAGCAGCCAAGTATTTAGCGAGGGCGATGAGCAGTTCTTC.

This clone came up once. The V gene is TRBV6-6, the J gene TRBJ1-1, with D maybe TRBD1 (5 bases). Germline CDR1 reads MNHNY; CDR2 reads SVGAGI (reference sequence). This CDR3 has 14 residues. The germline V and J ends were trimmed by 10 bases and 3 bases, with 18 bases remaining between them. CDR3 protein: CATSERGKDTEAFF. The CDR3 DNA sequence: TGTGCCACCTCCGAGAGGGGTAAGGACACTGAAGCTTTCTTT.

This clone appeared a few times. The V gene is TRBV9, the J gene TRBJ1-6; TRBD1 matches at 8 bases. The CDR3 extends over 15 amino acids. J gave up 10 bases and V 0 bases, and 6 bases lay outside the gene matches. CDR1 is SGDLS, CDR2 YYNGEE, per germline. The CDR3, as DNA: TGTGCCAGCAGCGTAGAAGGGACAGGAGGATCACCCCTCCACTTT. It is translated as CASSVEGTGGSPLHF.

The chain joins TRBV7-9 to TRBJ2-1; possible D gene TRBD2, 6 bases. Trimming took 3 bases from V and 14 from J, leaving 20 bases between them. The germline CDR1 and CDR2 sequences are SEHNR and FQNEAQ (reference sequence). The CDR3 contains 14 residues. The CDR3 coding sequence is TGTGCCAGCAGCTTGAATTTAGCGGACCTACAAAAGTTCTTC. As protein: CASSLNLADLQKFF.

This clone was recorded only once. This chain links TRBV20-1 with TRBJ2-1, with D perhaps TRBD1 or TRBD2 (6 bases each). CDR1 and CDR2 from the germline V gene are DFQATT and SNEGSKA (reference sequence). Trimming pared 3 bases from V and 0 bases from J, leaving 24 bases between. The CDR3 covers 19 residues. CDR3 in amino acids: CSASNRGRFVFGSYNEQFF. The CDR3 DNA follows: TGCAGTGCTAGTAACCGGGGGCGATTCGTTTTTGGCTCCTACAATGAGCAGTTCTTC.

The genes are TRBV7-2 and TRBJ1-4; the D is unclear. V dropped 8 bases and J dropped 5 bases, with 9 bases sitting between them. The CDR3 contains 12 residues. Germline values: CDR1 SGHTA, CDR2 FQGNSA. The CDR3 DNA sequence: TGTGCCAGCGCAGGCACAAATGAAAAACTGTTTTTT. Translated: CASAGTNEKLFF.

This rearrangement joins TRBV4-3 to TRBJ2-1, with a possible D match to TRBD2 (7 bases). Germline V gene sequence: CDR1 LGHNA, CDR2 YSLEER. This CDR3 has 18 residues. V lost 0 bases to trimming and J lost 8 bases, with 23 bases between them. For the CDR3, the DNA is TGCGCCAGCAGCCAAGATGGGCCCTGGGGAGGGGGGATCGATGAGCAGTTCTTC. This sequence encodes CASSQDGPWGGGIDEQFF.

This chain connects TRBV3-1 (or the pseudogene TRBV3-2) to TRBJ2-5; D not resolved. The V gene lost 3 bases and the J gene lost 0 bases, with 14 bases spanning the gap. The length of the CDR3 is 16 residues. The germline CDR1 and CDR2 sequences are LGHDT and YNNKEL (reference sequence). CDR3 loop: CASSQELNGYQETQYF. CDR3 DNA sequence: TGTGCCAGCAGCCAGGAACTTAATGGGTACCAAGAGACCCAGTACTTC.

This sequence joins TRBV19 and TRBJ2-5, with 11 nucleotides matching TRBD2. CDR3 length equals 15 residues. V gave up 6 bases and J gave up 2 bases; unmatched junction bases: 5. Germline CDR1 reads LNHDA; CDR2 reads SQIVND (reference sequence). CDR3 sequence: CASSPGLAEQETQYF. The CDR3 DNA is TGTGCCAGTAGCCCGGGACTAGCGGAACAAGAGACCCAGTACTTC.